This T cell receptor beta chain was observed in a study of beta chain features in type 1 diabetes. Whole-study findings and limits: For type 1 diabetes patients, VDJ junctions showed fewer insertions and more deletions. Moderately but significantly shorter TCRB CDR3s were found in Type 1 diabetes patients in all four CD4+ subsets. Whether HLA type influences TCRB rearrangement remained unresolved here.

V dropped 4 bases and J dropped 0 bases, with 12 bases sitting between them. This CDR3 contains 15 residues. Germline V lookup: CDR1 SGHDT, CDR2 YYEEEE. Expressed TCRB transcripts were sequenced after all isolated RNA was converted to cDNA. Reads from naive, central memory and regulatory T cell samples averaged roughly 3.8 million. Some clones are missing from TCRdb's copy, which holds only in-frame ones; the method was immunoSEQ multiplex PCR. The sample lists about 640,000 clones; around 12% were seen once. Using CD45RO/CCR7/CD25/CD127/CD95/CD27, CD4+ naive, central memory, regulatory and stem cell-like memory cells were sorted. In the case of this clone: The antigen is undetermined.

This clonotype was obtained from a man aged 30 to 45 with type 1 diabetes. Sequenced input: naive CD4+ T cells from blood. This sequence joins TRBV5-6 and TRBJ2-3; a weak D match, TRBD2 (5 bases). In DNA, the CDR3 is TGTGCCAGCAGCCCAACGGGGTCTAGCACAGATACGCAGTATTTT. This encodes CASSPTGSSTDTQYF.